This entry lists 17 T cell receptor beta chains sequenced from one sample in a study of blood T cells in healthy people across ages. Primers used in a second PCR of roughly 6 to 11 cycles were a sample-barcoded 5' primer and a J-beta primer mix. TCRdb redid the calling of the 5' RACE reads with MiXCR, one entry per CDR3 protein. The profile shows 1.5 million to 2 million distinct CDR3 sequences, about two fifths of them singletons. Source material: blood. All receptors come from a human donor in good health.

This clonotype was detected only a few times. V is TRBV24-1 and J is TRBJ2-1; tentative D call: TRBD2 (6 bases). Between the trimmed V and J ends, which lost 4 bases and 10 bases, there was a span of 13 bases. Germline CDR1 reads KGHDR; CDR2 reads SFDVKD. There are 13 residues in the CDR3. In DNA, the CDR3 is TGTGCCACCAGTGACCTCACCGGGGGAGAGCAGTTCTTC. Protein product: CATSDLTGGEQFF.

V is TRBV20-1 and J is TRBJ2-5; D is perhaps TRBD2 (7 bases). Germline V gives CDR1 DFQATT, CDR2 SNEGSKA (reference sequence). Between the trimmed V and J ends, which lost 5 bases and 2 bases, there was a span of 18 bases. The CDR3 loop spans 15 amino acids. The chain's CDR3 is CSAQWAGAVQETQYF. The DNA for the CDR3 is TGCAGTGCTCAATGGGCGGGGGCCGTACAAGAGACCCAGTACTTC.

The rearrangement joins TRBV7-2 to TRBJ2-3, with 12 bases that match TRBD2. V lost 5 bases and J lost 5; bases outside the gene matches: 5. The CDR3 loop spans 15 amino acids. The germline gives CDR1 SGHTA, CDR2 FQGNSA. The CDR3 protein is CASSPQTSGGDTQYF. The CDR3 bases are TGTGCCAGCAGCCCACAGACTAGCGGGGGAGATACGCAGTATTTT.

The CDR3: CASSLTAGGRTDTQYF. In nucleotides, the CDR3 is TGTGCCAGCAGCTTAACGGCGGGAGGCCGAACAGATACGCAGTATTTT. V gene TRBV7-3 combines with J gene TRBJ2-3; TRBD2 aligns across 8 bases. The CDR3 runs 16 residues. Per germline, CDR1 SGHTA and CDR2 FQGTGA. Trimming removed 0 bases from V and 3 bases from J; junction bases left unmatched: 5.

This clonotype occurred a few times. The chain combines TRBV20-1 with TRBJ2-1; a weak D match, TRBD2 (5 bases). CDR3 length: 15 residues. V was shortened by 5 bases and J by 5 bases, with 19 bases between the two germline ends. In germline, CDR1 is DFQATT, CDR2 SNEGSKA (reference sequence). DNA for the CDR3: TGCAGTGCTCCACGGGGAGCCCCGCTCGACAATGAGCAGTTCTTC. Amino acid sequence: CSAPRGAPLDNEQFF.

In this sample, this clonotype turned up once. CDR3 residues: CASSQDLGVDRNGYTF. The CDR3 bases are TGCGCCAGCAGCCAAGATCTTGGGGTGGATCGGAATGGCTACACCTTC. The chain uses TRBV4-3 and TRBJ1-2; D call uncertain. Trimming left V 0 bases short and J 6 bases short, with 17 bases between. Germline CDR1 reads LGHNA; CDR2 reads YSLEER. The CDR3 loop spans 16 amino acids.

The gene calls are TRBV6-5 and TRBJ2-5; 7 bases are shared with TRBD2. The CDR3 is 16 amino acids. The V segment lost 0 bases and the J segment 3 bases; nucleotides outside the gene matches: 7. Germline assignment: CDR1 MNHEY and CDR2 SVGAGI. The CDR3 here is CASSYSLGGGKETQYF. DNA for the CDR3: TGTGCCAGCAGTTACTCATTGGGGGGGGGTAAAGAGACCCAGTACTTC.

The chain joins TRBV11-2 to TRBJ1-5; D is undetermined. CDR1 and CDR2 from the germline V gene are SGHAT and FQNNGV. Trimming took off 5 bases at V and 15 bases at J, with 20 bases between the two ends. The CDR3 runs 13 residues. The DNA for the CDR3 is TGTGCCAGCAGCCCGGACGGCTACTCTCCAGCGCATTTT. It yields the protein CASSPDGYSPAHF.

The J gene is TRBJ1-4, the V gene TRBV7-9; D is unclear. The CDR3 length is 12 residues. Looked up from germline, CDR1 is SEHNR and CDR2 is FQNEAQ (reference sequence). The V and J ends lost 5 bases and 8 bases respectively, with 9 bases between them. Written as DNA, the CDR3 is TGTGCCAGCAGCCAAACGGTCGAAAAACTGTTTTTT. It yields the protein CASSQTVEKLFF.

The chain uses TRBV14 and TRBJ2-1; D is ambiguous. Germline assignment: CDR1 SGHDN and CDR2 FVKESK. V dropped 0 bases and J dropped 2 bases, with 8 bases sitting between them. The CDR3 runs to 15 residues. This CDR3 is CASSQEAWAYNEQFF. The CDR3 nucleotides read TGTGCCAGCAGCCAAGAAGCGTGGGCCTACAATGAGCAGTTCTTC.

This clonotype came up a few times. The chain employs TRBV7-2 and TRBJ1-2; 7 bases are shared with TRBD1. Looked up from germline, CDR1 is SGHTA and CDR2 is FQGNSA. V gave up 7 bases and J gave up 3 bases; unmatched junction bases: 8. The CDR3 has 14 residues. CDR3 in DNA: TGTGCCAGCACCCTACGACAGGGCCACTATGGCTACACCTTC. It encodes CASTLRQGHYGYTF.

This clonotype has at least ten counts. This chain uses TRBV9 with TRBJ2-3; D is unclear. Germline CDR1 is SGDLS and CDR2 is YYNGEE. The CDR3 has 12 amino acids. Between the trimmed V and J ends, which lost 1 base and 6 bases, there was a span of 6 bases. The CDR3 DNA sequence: TGTGCCAGCAGCGTACGAGCGGATACGCAGTATTTT. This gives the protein CASSVRADTQYF. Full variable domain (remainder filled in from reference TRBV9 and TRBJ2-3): DSGVTQTPKHLITATGQRVTLRCSPRSGDLSVYWYQQSLDQGLQFLIQYYNGEERAKGNILERFSAQQFPDLHSELNLSSLELGDSALYFCASSVRADTQYFGPGTRLTVL.

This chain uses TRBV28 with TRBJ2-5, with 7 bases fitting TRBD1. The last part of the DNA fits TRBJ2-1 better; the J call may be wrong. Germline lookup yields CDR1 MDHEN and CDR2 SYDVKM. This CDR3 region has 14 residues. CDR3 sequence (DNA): TGTGCCAGCAGTCAATGGACAGGAAAAGAGACCCAGTTCTTC. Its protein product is CASSQWTGKETQFF.

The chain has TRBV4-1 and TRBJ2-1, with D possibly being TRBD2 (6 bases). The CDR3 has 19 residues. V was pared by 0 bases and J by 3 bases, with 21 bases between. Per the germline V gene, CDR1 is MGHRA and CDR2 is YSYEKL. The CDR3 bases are TGCGCCAGCAGCCAAGATGCAGCGACTAGGATCCCTATCTACAATGAGCAGTTCTTC. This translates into CASSQDAATRIPIYNEQFF.

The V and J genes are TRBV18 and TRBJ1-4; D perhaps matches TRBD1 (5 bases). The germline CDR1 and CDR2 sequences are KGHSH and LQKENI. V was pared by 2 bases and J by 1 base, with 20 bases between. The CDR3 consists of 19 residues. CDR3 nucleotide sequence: TGTGCCAGCTCACCAAGGTCCGGGGGTAAAAGTGGAACTAATGAAAAACTGTTTTTT. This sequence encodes CASSPRSGGKSGTNEKLFF.

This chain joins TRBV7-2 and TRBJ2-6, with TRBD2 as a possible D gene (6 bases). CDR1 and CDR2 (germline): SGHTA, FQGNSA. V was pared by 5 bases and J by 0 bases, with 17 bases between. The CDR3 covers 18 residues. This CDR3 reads CASSPKGGASSGANVLTF. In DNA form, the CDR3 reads TGTGCCAGCAGCCCCAAGGGAGGCGCAAGCTCTGGGGCCAACGTCCTGACTTTC.

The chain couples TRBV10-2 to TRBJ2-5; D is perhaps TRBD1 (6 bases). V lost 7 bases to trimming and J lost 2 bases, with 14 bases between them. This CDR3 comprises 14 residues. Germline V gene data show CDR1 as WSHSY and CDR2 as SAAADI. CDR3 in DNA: TGCGCCAGCACCTGGACAGCCACACAAGAGACCCAGTACTTC. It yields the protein CASTWTATQETQYF.